The 16 T cell receptor beta chains below all came from one sample that was sequenced in a study of shared clonotypes between healthy human individuals. The method was immunoSEQ multiplex PCR; TCRdb's version includes in-frame clones alone and lacks a portion of them. The data contain about 560,000 clones, just over 75% of them singletons. Sequences were obtained from PBMCs. The receptor set was obtained from a woman between 40 and 50 years old in good health. Some clones in this sample may be carry-over from other donors' samples.

This chain connects TRBV5-1 to TRBJ2-7; 10 bases match TRBD2. The CDR3 is 15 residues long. Looked up from germline, CDR1 is SGHRS and CDR2 is YFSETQ. The trim removed 4 bases at V and 5 bases at J, leaving 9 bases unmatched. DNA of the CDR3: TGCGCCAGCAGCCGAACCGGGACTAGCGATGACGAGCAGTACTTC. Translating gives CASSRTGTSDDEQYF.

V usage is TRBV28 and J usage is TRBJ1-2; 7 bases are a match to TRBD1. Germline trimming cut 4 bases from V and 4 bases from J; bases unmatched to any gene: 12. The CDR3 spans 16 residues. Germline V gives CDR1 MDHEN, CDR2 SYDVKM. This CDR3 is CASSSAGGDRGYGYTF. In DNA, the CDR3 is TGTGCCAGCAGTTCCGCTGGGGGGGACAGAGGCTATGGCTACACCTTC.

Written as DNA, the CDR3 is TGTGCCAGCTCACCCCGGGGCCAAATCTCGAACACTGAAGCTTTCTTT. This translates into CASSPRGQISNTEAFF. This chain connects TRBV18 to TRBJ1-1; D is perhaps TRBD1 (5 bases). The CDR3 loop spans 16 amino acids. CDR1 and CDR2 from the germline V gene are KGHSH and LQKENI. Trimming took off 3 bases at V and 1 base at J, with 15 bases between the two ends.

The V and J genes are TRBV2 and TRBJ2-7, with 10 bases aligning to TRBD1. V was pared by 8 bases and J by 6 bases, with 13 bases of the junction left unmatched. Germline V lookup: CDR1 SNHLY, CDR2 FYNNEI. The CDR3 has 15 amino acids. The CDR3 coding sequence is TGTGCCAGCGCAGGGGGACAGGGGCCGGGGGGCGAGCAGTACTTC. Its protein product is CASAGGQGPGGEQYF.

The chain uses TRBV28 and TRBJ1-2; D perhaps matches TRBD1 (6 bases). V was clipped by 7 bases and J by 8 bases, with 17 bases between them. CDR1 and CDR2 from the germline V gene are MDHEN and SYDVKM. The CDR3 runs to 13 residues. The CDR3 nucleotides are TGTGCCAGCAAAAGTGCGGGGGCGTCCGGCTACACCTTC. The encoded protein is CASKSAGASGYTF.

The chain links TRBV4-3 to TRBJ2-2; maybe TRBD2 (6 bases). The germline V gene has CDR1 LGHNA and CDR2 YSLEER. Trimming cost V 4 bases and J 1 base, with 10 bases left between them. The CDR3 covers 15 residues. CDR3 coding DNA: TGCGCCAGCAGCCCGGACGGGAGGAACACCGGGGAGCTGTTTTTT. Protein: CASSPDGRNTGELFF.

The genes are TRBV7-2 and TRBJ2-5; 8 positions match TRBD2. CDR1 SGHTA and CDR2 FQGNSA come from the germline V gene. This CDR3 has 15 amino acids. J gave up 2 bases and V 1 base, and 3 bases lay outside the gene matches. In nucleotides, the CDR3 is TGTGCCAGCAGCTTAGGGACTAGCCTACAAGAGACCCAGTACTTC. Protein sequence: CASSLGTSLQETQYF.

V usage is TRBV5-4 and J usage is TRBJ1-5, with 9 bases fitting TRBD1. The germline CDR1 and CDR2 sequences are SGHNT and YYREEE (reference sequence). V dropped 1 base and J dropped 7; count of bases not matched to a gene: 9. This CDR3 spans 16 amino acids. The CDR3 region has the DNA TGTGCCAGCAGCTTGTGCGGGACAGGGATCAACCAGCCCCAGCATTTT. It yields the protein CASSLCGTGINQPQHF.

The rearrangement joins TRBV14 to TRBJ2-5; perhaps D is TRBD1 or TRBD2 (5 bases each). Germline CDR1 SGHDN, CDR2 FVKESK. Trimming removed 4 bases from V and 3 bases from J, with 18 bases in between. The CDR3 is made up of 16 amino acids. CDR3 region: CASSPRRWGLEETQYF. CDR3 in DNA: TGTGCCAGCAGCCCCCGGAGGTGGGGGTTGGAAGAGACCCAGTACTTC.

This chain uses TRBV9 with TRBJ2-3; the D is unclear. The CDR3 length is 15 residues. V lost 0 bases and J 2 bases, leaving 10 bases between the germline ends. Germline V lookup: CDR1 SGDLS, CDR2 YYNGEE. The CDR3 DNA follows: TGTGCCAGCAGCGTAGAGCACGTCTCCACAGATACGCAGTATTTT. Protein product: CASSVEHVSTDTQYF.

The chain recombines TRBV28 with TRBJ2-3, with TRBD1 identical over 8 bases. Germline V gives CDR1 MDHEN, CDR2 SYDVKM. CDR3 size: 15 residues. V was clipped by 6 bases and J by 3 bases; unmatched bases: 8. The CDR3 region has the DNA TGTGCCAGCAGCTCCGGACAGGGATGGACAGATACGCAGTATTTT. Its translation: CASSSGQGWTDTQYF.

This chain connects TRBV7-9 to TRBJ2-5; no definite D call. The tail of the sequence fits TRBJ2-7 better, so the J call may be wrong. Germline CDR1 is SEHNR and CDR2 is FQNEAQ (reference sequence). The CDR3 has 12 residues. CDR3 in amino acids: CASSSPTYEQYF. In nucleotides, the CDR3 is TGTGCCAGCAGCTCCCCCACCTACGAGCAGTACTTC.

V gene TRBV6-4 combines with J gene TRBJ2-3, with 11 bases matching TRBD2. Germline CDR1 reads MRHNA; CDR2 reads SNTAGT. This CDR3 region has 13 residues. The V gene end was trimmed by 4 bases and the J gene end by 8 bases; junction bases not matched to a gene: 2. For the CDR3, the DNA is TGTGCCAGCAGTGTACTAGCGGGAGCTACGCAGTATTTT. It is translated as CASSVLAGATQYF.

Here the CDR3 reads CASSLEWENEQFF. The CDR3 coding sequence is TGTGCCAGCAGCTTAGAGTGGGAGAATGAGCAGTTCTTC. The chain links TRBV7-9 to TRBJ2-1; TRBD2 is a possible D gene (5 bases). This CDR3 spans 13 amino acids. V was shortened by 1 base and J by 7 bases, with 8 bases between the two germline ends. Germline CDR1 and CDR2: SEHNR and FQNEAQ (reference sequence).

This rearrangement joins TRBV6-5 to TRBJ1-1; D perhaps matches TRBD1 (5 bases). V gave up 2 bases and J gave up 7 bases, with 8 bases separating them. Germline V gives CDR1 MNHEY, CDR2 SVGAGI. The CDR3 totals 12 residues. The CDR3: CASSYRDGEAFF. CDR3 nucleotide sequence: TGTGCCAGCAGTTACCGGGACGGTGAAGCTTTCTTT.

The table lists this clone with a count of one. The chain uses TRBV4-1 and TRBJ1-1, with D hard to call. In germline, CDR1 is MGHRA, CDR2 YSYEKL. V lost 3 bases and J lost 0, with 11 bases in between. The CDR3 totals 15 residues. The CDR3 sequence is CASSQQTTMNTEAFF. The CDR3 nucleotides are TGCGCCAGCAGCCAGCAGACAACTATGAACACTGAAGCTTTCTTT.